These 21 T cell receptor beta chains came from one sample sequenced in a study of T cell responses to AZD1222 COVID-19 vaccine. Method: immunoSEQ multiplex PCR; TCRdb's copy keeps in-frame clones and lacks some. This table holds 120,000 to 150,000 clones, about 91% found once. This specimen was peripheral blood, taken on day 0 of AZD1222 vaccination. These receptors came from an adult in good health.

This sequence joins TRBV27 and TRBJ1-2; D might be TRBD1 (5 bases). Germline V gives CDR1 MNHEY, CDR2 SMNVEV (reference sequence). V dropped 2 bases and J dropped 3 bases, with 19 bases sitting between them. This CDR3 spans 17 amino acids. CDR3 sequence (DNA): TGTGCCAGCAGTTTAGGGGGTAGTGGTCGGAGAGACTATGGCTACACCTTC. It yields the protein CASSLGGSGRRDYGYTF.

V gene TRBV10-3 combines with J gene TRBJ2-7, with D perhaps assigned TRBD1 or TRBD2 (5 bases each). Deletions cut 6 bases from V and 2 bases from J, with 11 bases between. In germline, CDR1 is ENHRY, CDR2 SYGVKD. The CDR3 has 13 residues. The CDR3: CAISRDPAYEQYF. The CDR3 nucleotides are TGTGCCATCAGCCGGGACCCTGCCTACGAGCAGTACTTC.

The V and J genes are TRBV18 and TRBJ2-7; 8 positions match TRBD1. V lost 3 bases to trimming and J lost 5 bases; unmatched junction nucleotides: 3. The germline gives CDR1 KGHSH, CDR2 LQKENI. CDR3 length: 13 residues. CDR3 region: CASSPGQGNEQYF. CDR3 in DNA: TGTGCCAGCTCACCTGGACAGGGAAACGAGCAGTACTTC.

The rearrangement uses TRBV5-4 and TRBJ2-1; 7 positions agree with TRBD2. There are 16 residues in the CDR3. The germline V gene has CDR1 SGHNT and CDR2 YYREEE (reference sequence). Trimming removed 4 bases from V and 8 bases from J; junction bases left unmatched: 15. The CDR3 sequence: CASSRQTSLSFDEQFF. CDR3 nucleotides: TGTGCCAGCAGCCGCCAGACTAGCCTCTCATTCGATGAGCAGTTCTTC.

The chain carries TRBV7-9 and TRBJ1-4; a weak D match, TRBD1 (6 bases). Deletions cut 5 bases from V and 8 bases from J, with 15 bases between. The CDR3 totals 14 residues. Germline lookup yields CDR1 SEHNR and CDR2 FQNEAQ (reference sequence). Here the CDR3 reads CASSGDWGAEKLFF. The CDR3 coding sequence is TGTGCCAGCAGCGGTGACTGGGGGGCCGAAAAACTGTTTTTT.

This clone was picked up a small number of times. The genes are TRBV28 and TRBJ1-2; tentatively, D is TRBD1 (5 bases). The CDR3 extends over 14 amino acids. Germline V gene data show CDR1 as MDHEN and CDR2 as SYDVKM. The V gene lost 6 bases and the J gene lost 7 bases, with 18 bases spanning the gap. CDR3 sequence (DNA): TGTGCCAGCAGCCCCTCCCCAGGGAACCGTGGCTACACCTTC. This gives the protein CASSPSPGNRGYTF.

For the CDR3, the DNA is TGTGCCAGCAGCTTTAAGGGACTGAGCACAGATACGCAGTATTTT. This encodes CASSFKGLSTDTQYF. V and J are TRBV5-4 and TRBJ2-3, with D possibly TRBD2 on 6 matching bases. The germline gives CDR1 SGHNT, CDR2 YYREEE (reference sequence). The CDR3 has 15 residues. V lost 2 bases, J lost 0 bases, and 10 bases lay in between.

V gene TRBV5-5 combines with J gene TRBJ2-7; 10 bases are shared with TRBD1. This CDR3 spans 15 amino acids. V lost 5 bases to trimming and J lost 2 bases; unmatched junction nucleotides: 7. CDR1 and CDR2 (germline): SGHKS, YYEKEE (reference sequence). As DNA, the CDR3 is TGTGCCAGCAGGCTGGGGACAGGGGCTCCCTACGAGCAGTACTTC. Amino acids: CASRLGTGAPYEQYF.

This chain uses TRBV5-6 with TRBJ1-3; D is unresolved. V shed 3 bases and J shed 0 bases, with 13 bases lying between them. This CDR3 is built from 16 residues. The germline CDR1 and CDR2 sequences are SGHDT and YYEEEE. The CDR3 here is CASSSKGLSSGNTIYF. Here the CDR3 DNA reads TGTGCCAGCAGCTCGAAAGGACTGAGCTCTGGAAACACCATATATTTT.

The V gene is TRBV19, the J gene TRBJ2-2, with D unresolved. The V and J ends lost 2 bases and 4 bases respectively, with 5 bases between them. The CDR3 spans 13 residues. Germline V gene data show CDR1 as LNHDA and CDR2 as SQIVND (reference sequence). The CDR3 region has the DNA TGTGCCAGTAGTATACTCTCCACCGGGGAGCTGTTTTTT. As protein: CASSILSTGELFF. The entire variable domain, with the rest obtained from reference TRBV19 and TRBJ2-2, is as follows: DGGITQSPKYLFRKEGQNVTLSCEQNLNHDAMYWYRQDPGQGLRLIYYSQIVNDFQKGDIAEGYSVSREKKESFPLTVTSAQKNPTAFYLCASSILSTGELFFGEGSRLTVL.

V and J are TRBV30 and TRBJ1-5; tentatively, D is TRBD1 (5 bases). This CDR3 is 15 amino acids long. Germline values: CDR1 GTSNPN, CDR2 SVGIG (reference sequence). Trimming removed 0 bases at V and 0 bases at J, with 9 bases between. The CDR3 is CAWSVRGISNQPQHF. The DNA of the CDR3 is TGTGCCTGGAGTGTAAGGGGAATTAGCAATCAGCCCCAGCATTTT.

This clone came up once. The chain recombines TRBV10-1 with TRBJ2-3, with 9 positions matching TRBD2. J was trimmed by 2 bases and V by 4 bases; bases with no gene match: 4. There are 15 residues in the CDR3. Germline V CDR1 and CDR2: WNHNN, SYGVQD (reference sequence). The CDR3 nucleotides are TGCGCCAGCAGTGGGCTAGCGGGGACCACAGATACGCAGTATTTT. As protein: CASSGLAGTTDTQYF.

The chain is built from TRBV18 and TRBJ2-2; 7 bases line up with TRBD1. V gave up 11 bases and J gave up 5 bases; unmatched junction bases: 8. This CDR3 spans 13 amino acids. CDR1 is KGHSH, CDR2 LQKENI, per germline. In DNA, the CDR3 is TGTGCCGGAGGACAGGCATTAACCGGGGAGCTGTTTTTT. It codes for CAGGQALTGELFF.

The rearrangement joins TRBV6-5 to TRBJ1-2, with TRBD1 as a possible D gene (5 bases). Trimming pared 8 bases from V and 0 bases from J, leaving 16 bases between. CDR1 and CDR2 from the germline V gene are MNHEY and SVGAGI. This CDR3 region has 15 residues. The CDR3, as DNA: TGTGCCAGCCGAGAGGATGGGACCCCTAACTATGGCTACACCTTC. It is translated as CASREDGTPNYGYTF.

This chain joins TRBV7-9 and TRBJ2-7, with 8 bases aligning to TRBD2. The germline gives CDR1 SEHNR, CDR2 FQNEAQ (reference sequence). J lost 5 bases, V lost 5 bases, and 11 bases had no gene match. The CDR3 runs to 15 residues. CDR3 loop: CASSPPTGGPHEQYF. CDR3 nucleotide sequence: TGTGCCAGCAGCCCCCCCACGGGAGGGCCCCACGAGCAGTACTTC.

This rearrangement joins TRBV10-3 to TRBJ2-5; TRBD1 matches 7 bases. Trimming cost V 5 bases and J 2 bases; bases outside gene matches: 8. Germline values: CDR1 ENHRY, CDR2 SYGVKD. This CDR3 spans 15 amino acids. The CDR3 reads CAISRLTTGQETQYF. In nucleotides, the CDR3 is TGTGCCATCAGTCGTTTAACGACAGGGCAAGAGACCCAGTACTTC.

The genes are TRBV27 and TRBJ2-7; 7 nucleotides align to TRBD1. The CDR3 covers 15 residues. Unmatched junction bases numbered 12, after V lost 4 bases and J lost 6 bases. Germline lookup yields CDR1 MNHEY and CDR2 SMNVEV (reference sequence). CDR3 in amino acids: CASSSRVTGLGEQYF. For the CDR3, the DNA is TGTGCCAGCAGTTCGCGTGTGACAGGGCTGGGCGAGCAGTACTTC.

The V and J genes are TRBV7-9 and TRBJ2-1; 9 nucleotides match TRBD2. Trimming took 4 bases from V and 2 from J; bases not matched to a gene: 3. CDR1 is SEHNR and CDR2 is FQNEAQ in the germline V gene (reference sequence). This CDR3 is 15 amino acids long. CDR3 residues: CASSSIAGAYNEQFF. The CDR3, as DNA: TGTGCCAGCAGCTCAATAGCGGGAGCCTACAATGAGCAGTTCTTC.

This sequence joins TRBV18 and TRBJ1-5; TRBD1 matches at 7 bases. The V segment lost 1 base and the J segment 4 bases; nucleotides outside the gene matches: 10. Germline V CDR1 and CDR2: KGHSH, LQKENI. This CDR3 comprises 17 residues. This chain's CDR3 is CASSPRPMGTANQPQHF. The DNA of the CDR3 is TGTGCCAGCTCACCACGGCCGATGGGGACAGCTAATCAGCCCCAGCATTTT.

This chain uses TRBV2 with TRBJ2-5, with D perhaps matching TRBD2 (5 bases). V dropped 7 bases and J dropped 3 bases, with 12 bases sitting between them. The CDR3 totals 13 residues. Germline assignment: CDR1 SNHLY and CDR2 FYNNEI. The CDR3 loop is CASTAGPKETQYF. In nucleotides, the CDR3 is TGTGCCAGCACGGCGGGTCCTAAAGAGACCCAGTACTTC. Filled out from reference TRBV2 and TRBJ2-5, the complete variable domain reads EPEVTQTPSHQVTQMGQEVILRCVPISNHLYFYWYRQILGQKVEFLVSFYNNEISEKSEIFDDQFSVERPDGSNFTLKIRSTKLEDSAMYFCASTAGPKETQYFGPGTRLLVL.

The gene calls are TRBV5-6 and TRBJ1-1, with 9 bases lining up with TRBD1. The CDR3 spans 15 residues. The germline V gene encodes CDR1 SGHDT and CDR2 YYEEEE. V trimming: 3 bases; J trimming: 1 base; junction bases outside the gene matches: 4. Written as DNA, the CDR3 is TGTGCCAGCAGCTCGGCGACAGGGGGGAACACTGAAGCTTTCTTT. Translating gives CASSSATGGNTEAFF. Filled out from reference TRBV5-6 and TRBJ1-1, the complete variable domain reads DAGVTQSPTHLIKTRGQQVTLRCSPKSGHDTVSWYQQALGQGPQFIFQYYEEEERQRGNFPDRFSGHQFPNYSSELNVNALLLGDSALYLCASSSATGGNTEAFFGQGTRLTVV.